The 13 T cell receptor beta chains listed next were all sequenced from one sample in a study of human T cells and chemical hapten exposure. From the RACE reads, TCRdb called clonotypes with MiXCR, one entry per CDR3 protein. The sample includes approximately 340,000 distinct CDR3 sequences, around 7% of them seen just once. Time point noted: patch test 1, 2 weeks after DPC sensitization. The treatment here: therapeutic diphenylcyclopropenone sensitization with weekly scalp DPC. The sequenced sample was whole blood, obtained in connection with sensitization to the hapten diphenylcyclopropenone (DPC). The source is a woman younger than 35 with alopecia areata. Some clones in this sample may be carry-over from other donors' samples.

The chain combines TRBV4-3 with TRBJ1-2; 9 nucleotides agree with TRBD1. Per germline, CDR1 LGHNA and CDR2 YSLEER. V gave up 1 base and J gave up 2 bases; unmatched junction bases: 11. The CDR3 is 18 amino acids. The CDR3 DNA follows: TGCGCCAGCAGCCAAGTGAAGACAGGGGGTATTTTAAACTATGGCTACACCTTC. As protein: CASSQVKTGGILNYGYTF.

This clonotype has more than one count but fewer than ten. V gene TRBV18 combines with J gene TRBJ2-7; D uncertain. V shed 6 bases and J shed 7 bases, with 16 bases lying between them. Germline V gives CDR1 KGHSH, CDR2 LQKENI. The CDR3 has 13 residues. In DNA form, the CDR3 reads TGTGCCAGCTCCCAAGGACCTGCTAGAGAGCAGTACTTC. Protein: CASSQGPAREQYF.

This clonotype was detected many times. The V and J genes are TRBV12-3 or TRBV12-4 and TRBJ2-1, with 9 bases lining up with TRBD2. V lost 7 bases to trimming and J lost 2 bases; unmatched junction nucleotides: 9. The CDR3 sequence is 16 residues long. The CDR3 sequence: CASTRGSGGPYNEQFF. CDR3 DNA sequence: TGTGCCAGCACCCGGGGTAGCGGGGGACCCTACAATGAGCAGTTCTTC.

The rearrangement uses TRBV5-5 and TRBJ1-1; D is ambiguous. CDR1 SGHKS and CDR2 YYEKEE come from the germline V gene (reference sequence). The CDR3 has 15 residues. Trimming removed 3 bases from V and 0 bases from J, with 12 bases in between. The CDR3: CASSSELQMNTEAFF. In DNA form, the CDR3 reads TGTGCCAGCAGCTCCGAGTTGCAAATGAACACTGAAGCTTTCTTT.

This clonotype turned up a few times. The V call is TRBV6-6, the J call TRBJ1-1; D might be TRBD1 (6 bases). V lost 6 bases and J 6 bases, leaving 17 bases between the germline ends. Germline CDR1 and CDR2: MNHNY and SVGAGI (reference sequence). This CDR3 is built from 14 residues. The CDR3 is CASRDAQGSAEAFF. In DNA, the CDR3 is TGTGCCAGCAGAGACGCGCAGGGGAGCGCTGAAGCTTTCTTT.

This clonotype was seen a handful of times. The chain uses TRBV28 and TRBJ1-6, with a tentative D call TRBD1 (6 bases). CDR1 is MDHEN and CDR2 is SYDVKM in the germline V gene. CDR3 length: 12 residues. V gave up 8 bases and J gave up 14 bases, with 16 bases separating them. CDR3 in DNA: TGTGCCAGCGGGAGAGGACAGTTTACCCTCCACTTT. Translated: CASGRGQFTLHF.

Ten or more counts support this clonotype. The chain couples TRBV9 to TRBJ2-5, with TRBD2 identical over 11 bases. With 4 bases clipped from V and 4 bases from J, the junction kept 9 bases outside the gene matches. Per germline, CDR1 SGDLS and CDR2 YYNGEE. The length of the CDR3 is 16 residues. This chain's CDR3 is CASSLLAGDRGETQYF. CDR3 bases: TGTGCCAGCAGCTTACTAGCGGGGGACCGGGGAGAGACCCAGTACTTC.

This clonotype was counted at least ten times. This chain connects TRBV7-8 to TRBJ2-7; D not resolved. V was clipped by 5 bases and J by 6 bases, with 8 bases between them. CDR3 size: 11 residues. Germline assignment: CDR1 SGHVS and CDR2 FQNEAQ. CDR3 sequence (DNA): TGTGCCAGCAGCCTCTCCCGCGAGCAGTACTTC. Translation: CASSLSREQYF.

The gene calls are TRBV6-5 and TRBJ1-6, with TRBD1 as a possible D gene (6 bases). V was clipped by 5 bases and J by 6 bases, with 17 bases between them. Germline lookup yields CDR1 MNHEY and CDR2 SVGAGI. CDR3 size: 16 residues. CDR3 coding DNA: TGTGCCAGCAGTATCGGGGGCGGCGGGCGTAATTCACCCCTCCACTTT. Translation gives CASSIGGGGRNSPLHF.

This clonotype occurred a few times. The rearrangement links TRBV5-1 to TRBJ1-2; D unclear. The CDR3 runs to 14 residues. The V end lost 4 bases, the J end lost 3 bases, and 13 bases lay between the germline ends. CDR1 is SGHRS, CDR2 YFSETQ, per germline. CDR3 residues: CASSPLDGDYGYTF. In DNA, the CDR3 is TGCGCCAGCAGCCCACTGGACGGAGACTATGGCTACACCTTC.

This clonotype was counted at least ten times. The chain recombines TRBV9 with TRBJ1-6; D gene ambiguous. V was trimmed by 0 bases and J by 0 bases, leaving 7 bases between them. Germline values: CDR1 SGDLS, CDR2 YYNGEE. This CDR3 has 16 amino acids. The CDR3 sequence: CASSVAVSSYNSPLHF. CDR3 nucleotides: TGTGCCAGCAGCGTAGCCGTAAGCTCCTATAATTCACCCCTCCACTTT.

This clonotype was recorded many times. The chain combines TRBV29-1 with TRBJ1-3, with D uncertain. Germline V gene data show CDR1 as SQVTM and CDR2 as ANQGSEA. The germline V and J ends were trimmed by 0 bases and 3 bases, with 12 bases remaining between them. CDR3 length: 15 amino acids. The CDR3 DNA follows: TGCAGCGTTGAAGATATCACAGTTCTTGGAAACACCATATATTTT. It translates to CSVEDITVLGNTIYF.

In this sample, this clonotype turned up many times. The chain joins TRBV9 to TRBJ2-5; D perhaps matches TRBD1 (5 bases). CDR1 is SGDLS and CDR2 is YYNGEE in the germline V gene. The CDR3 is 15 residues long. Trimming pared 0 bases from V and 5 bases from J, leaving 14 bases between. The CDR3 DNA reads as TGTGCCAGCAGCGTAGGGGGCAGCGTGTCGGAGACCCAGTACTTC. Its translation is CASSVGGSVSETQYF. Variable domain in full (rest from reference TRBV9 and TRBJ2-5): DSGVTQTPKHLITATGQRVTLRCSPRSGDLSVYWYQQSLDQGLQFLIQYYNGEERAKGNILERFSAQQFPDLHSELNLSSLELGDSALYFCASSVGGSVSETQYFGPGTRLLVL.